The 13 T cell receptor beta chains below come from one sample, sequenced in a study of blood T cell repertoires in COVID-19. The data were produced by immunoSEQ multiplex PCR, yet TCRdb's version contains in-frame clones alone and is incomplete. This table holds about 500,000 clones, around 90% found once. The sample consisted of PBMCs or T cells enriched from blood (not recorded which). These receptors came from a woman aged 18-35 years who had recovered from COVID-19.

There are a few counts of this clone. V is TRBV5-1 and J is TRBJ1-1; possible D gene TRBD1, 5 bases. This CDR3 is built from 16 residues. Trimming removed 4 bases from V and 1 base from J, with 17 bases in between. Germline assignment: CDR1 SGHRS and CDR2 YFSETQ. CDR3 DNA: TGCGCCAGCAGCGGCGGGGCAGGCTTCGGGAACACTGAAGCTTTCTTT. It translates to CASSGGAGFGNTEAFF.

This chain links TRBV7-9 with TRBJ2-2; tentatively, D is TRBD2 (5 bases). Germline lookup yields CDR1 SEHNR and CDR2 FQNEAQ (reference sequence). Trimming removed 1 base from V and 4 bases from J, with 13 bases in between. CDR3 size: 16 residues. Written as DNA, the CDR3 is TGTGCCAGCAGCTTAGTAAGCTGGGCGGGCACCGGGGAGCTGTTTTTT. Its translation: CASSLVSWAGTGELFF. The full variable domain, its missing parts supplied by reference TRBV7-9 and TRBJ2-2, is DTGVSQNPRHKITKRGQNVTFRCDPISEHNRLYWYRQTLGQGPEFLTYFQNEAQLEKSRLLSDRFSAERPKGSFSTLEIQRTEQGDSAMYLCASSLVSWAGTGELFFGEGSRLTVL.

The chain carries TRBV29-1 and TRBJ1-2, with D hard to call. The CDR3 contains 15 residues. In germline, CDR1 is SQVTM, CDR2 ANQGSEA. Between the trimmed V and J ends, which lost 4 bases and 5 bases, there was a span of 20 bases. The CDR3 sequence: CSVAAGEPRLYGYTF. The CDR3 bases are TGCAGCGTTGCGGCCGGGGAGCCAAGACTTTATGGCTACACCTTC.

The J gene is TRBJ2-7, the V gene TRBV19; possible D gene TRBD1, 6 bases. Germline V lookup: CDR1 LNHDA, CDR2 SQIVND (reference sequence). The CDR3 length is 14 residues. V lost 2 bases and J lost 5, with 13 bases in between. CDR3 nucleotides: TGTGCCAGTAGTATAAGTGGCAAGGGGGACGAGCAGTACTTC. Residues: CASSISGKGDEQYF.

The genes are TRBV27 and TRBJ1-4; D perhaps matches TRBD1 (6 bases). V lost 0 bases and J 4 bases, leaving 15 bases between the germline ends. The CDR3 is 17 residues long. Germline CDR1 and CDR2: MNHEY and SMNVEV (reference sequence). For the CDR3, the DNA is TGTGCCAGCAGTTTATCGTTATGGGGGCCTTTTAATGAAAAACTGTTTTTT. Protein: CASSLSLWGPFNEKLFF. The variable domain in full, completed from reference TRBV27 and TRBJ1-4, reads EAQVTQNPRYLITVTGKKLTVTCSQNMNHEYMSWYRQDPGLGLRQIYYSMNVEVTDKGDVPEGYKVSRKEKRNFPLILESPSPNQTSLYFCASSLSLWGPFNEKLFFGSGTQLSVL.

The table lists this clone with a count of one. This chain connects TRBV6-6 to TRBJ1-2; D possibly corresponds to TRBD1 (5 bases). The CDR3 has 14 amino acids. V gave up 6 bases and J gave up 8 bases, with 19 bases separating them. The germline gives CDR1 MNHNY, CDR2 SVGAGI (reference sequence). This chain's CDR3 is CASRSPGGVLGYTF. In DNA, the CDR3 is TGTGCCAGCAGGTCACCGGGGGGGGTTCTGGGCTACACCTTC.

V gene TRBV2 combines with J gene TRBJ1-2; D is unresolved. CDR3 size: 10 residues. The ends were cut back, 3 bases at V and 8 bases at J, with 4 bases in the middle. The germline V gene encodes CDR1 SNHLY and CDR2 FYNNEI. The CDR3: CASSDRGYTF. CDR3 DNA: TGTGCCAGCAGTGACCGGGGCTACACCTTC.

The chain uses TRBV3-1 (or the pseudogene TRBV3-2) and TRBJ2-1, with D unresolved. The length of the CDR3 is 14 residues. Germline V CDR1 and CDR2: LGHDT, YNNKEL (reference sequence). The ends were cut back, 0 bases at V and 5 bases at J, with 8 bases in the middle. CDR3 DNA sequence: TGTGCCAGCAGCCAAGATAACCGAGACAATGAGCAGTTCTTC. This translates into CASSQDNRDNEQFF.

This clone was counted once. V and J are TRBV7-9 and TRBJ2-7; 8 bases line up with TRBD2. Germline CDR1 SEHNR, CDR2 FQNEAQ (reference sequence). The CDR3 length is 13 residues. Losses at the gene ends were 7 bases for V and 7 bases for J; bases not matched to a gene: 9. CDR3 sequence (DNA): TGTGCCAGCAACGCGGGGGGTCAGGAAGAGCAGTACTTC. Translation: CASNAGGQEEQYF.

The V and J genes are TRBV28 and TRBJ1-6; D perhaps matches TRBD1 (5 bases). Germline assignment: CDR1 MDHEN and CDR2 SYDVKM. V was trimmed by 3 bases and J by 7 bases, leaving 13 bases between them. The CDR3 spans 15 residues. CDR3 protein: CASSFREVWNSPLHF. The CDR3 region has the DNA TGTGCCAGCAGTTTCAGGGAAGTGTGGAATTCACCCCTCCACTTT.

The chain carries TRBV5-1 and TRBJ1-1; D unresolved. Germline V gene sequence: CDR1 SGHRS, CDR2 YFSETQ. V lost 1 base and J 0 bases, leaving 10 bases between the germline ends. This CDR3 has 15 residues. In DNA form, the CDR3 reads TGCGCCAGCAGCTTGTCTTCCGGGTTGAACACTGAAGCTTTCTTT. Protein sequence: CASSLSSGLNTEAFF.

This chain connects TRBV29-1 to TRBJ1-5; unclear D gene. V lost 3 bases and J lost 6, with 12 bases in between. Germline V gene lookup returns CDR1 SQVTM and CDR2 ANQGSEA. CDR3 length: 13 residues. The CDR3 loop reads CSVEREKGQPQHF. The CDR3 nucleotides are TGCAGCGTTGAGAGGGAGAAAGGTCAGCCCCAGCATTTT.

The CDR3 loop is CASSPRTGEAAFF. The DNA for the CDR3 is TGTGCCAGCAGCCCCAGGACAGGGGAAGCGGCTTTCTTT. V and J are TRBV16 and TRBJ1-1; 9 nucleotides line up with TRBD1. The CDR3 consists of 13 residues. Germline V gene sequence: CDR1 KGHSY, CDR2 FQNENV. J gave up 11 bases and V 4 bases, and 8 bases lay outside the gene matches.